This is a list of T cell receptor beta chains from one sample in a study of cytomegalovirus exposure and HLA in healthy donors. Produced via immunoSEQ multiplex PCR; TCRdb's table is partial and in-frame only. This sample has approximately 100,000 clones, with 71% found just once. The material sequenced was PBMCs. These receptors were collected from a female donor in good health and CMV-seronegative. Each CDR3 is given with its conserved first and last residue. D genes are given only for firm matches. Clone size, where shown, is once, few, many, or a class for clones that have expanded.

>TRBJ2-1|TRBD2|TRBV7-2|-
CASSRTGTRGREQFF
TGTGCCAGCAGTCGAACCGGGACTAGAGGACGGGAGCAGTTCTTC
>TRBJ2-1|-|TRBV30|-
CAWSRYSYNEQFF
TGTGCCTGGAGTCGGTACTCCTACAATGAGCAGTTCTTC
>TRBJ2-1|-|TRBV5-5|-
CASSLGGVRSYNEQFF
TGTGCCAGCAGCTTGGGGGGAGTACGATCGTACAATGAGCAGTTCTTC
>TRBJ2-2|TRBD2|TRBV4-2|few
CASSQEKREYTGELFF
TGTGCCAGCAGCCAAGAGAAGCGGGAGTACACCGGGGAGCTGTTTTTT
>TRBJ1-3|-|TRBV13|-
CASSPLGVSGNTIYF
TGTGCCAGCAGCCCGCTAGGGGTCTCAGGAAACACCATATATTTT
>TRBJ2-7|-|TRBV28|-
CASSLAGPLHEQYF
TGTGCCAGCAGTTTGGCGGGGCCACTCCACGAGCAGTACTTC
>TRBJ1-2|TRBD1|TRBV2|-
CASSVADRDNGCTF
TGTGCCAGCAGTGTAGCGGACAGGGATAATGGCTGCACCTTC
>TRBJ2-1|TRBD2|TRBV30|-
CAWSDLAGNEQFF
TGTGCCTGGAGTGACTTAGCGGGTAATGAGCAGTTCTTC
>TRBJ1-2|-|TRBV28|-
CASSLTQTYGYTF
TGTGCCAGCAGTTTAACGCAGACTTATGGCTACACCTTC
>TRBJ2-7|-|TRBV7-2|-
CASSLEASRYEQYF
TGTGCCAGCAGCTTAGAGGCTAGCCGCTACGAGCAGTACTTC
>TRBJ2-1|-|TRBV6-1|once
CASSEYRIPNEQFF
TGTGCCAGCAGTGAGTACAGGATCCCCAATGAGCAGTTCTTC
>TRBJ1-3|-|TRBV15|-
CATSSVLSGNTIYF
TGTGCCACCAGCAGCGTCTTATCCGGAAACACCATATATTTT
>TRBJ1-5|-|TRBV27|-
CASSGHSSQPQHF
TGTGCCAGCAGTGGCCACAGTTCCCAGCCCCAGCATTTT